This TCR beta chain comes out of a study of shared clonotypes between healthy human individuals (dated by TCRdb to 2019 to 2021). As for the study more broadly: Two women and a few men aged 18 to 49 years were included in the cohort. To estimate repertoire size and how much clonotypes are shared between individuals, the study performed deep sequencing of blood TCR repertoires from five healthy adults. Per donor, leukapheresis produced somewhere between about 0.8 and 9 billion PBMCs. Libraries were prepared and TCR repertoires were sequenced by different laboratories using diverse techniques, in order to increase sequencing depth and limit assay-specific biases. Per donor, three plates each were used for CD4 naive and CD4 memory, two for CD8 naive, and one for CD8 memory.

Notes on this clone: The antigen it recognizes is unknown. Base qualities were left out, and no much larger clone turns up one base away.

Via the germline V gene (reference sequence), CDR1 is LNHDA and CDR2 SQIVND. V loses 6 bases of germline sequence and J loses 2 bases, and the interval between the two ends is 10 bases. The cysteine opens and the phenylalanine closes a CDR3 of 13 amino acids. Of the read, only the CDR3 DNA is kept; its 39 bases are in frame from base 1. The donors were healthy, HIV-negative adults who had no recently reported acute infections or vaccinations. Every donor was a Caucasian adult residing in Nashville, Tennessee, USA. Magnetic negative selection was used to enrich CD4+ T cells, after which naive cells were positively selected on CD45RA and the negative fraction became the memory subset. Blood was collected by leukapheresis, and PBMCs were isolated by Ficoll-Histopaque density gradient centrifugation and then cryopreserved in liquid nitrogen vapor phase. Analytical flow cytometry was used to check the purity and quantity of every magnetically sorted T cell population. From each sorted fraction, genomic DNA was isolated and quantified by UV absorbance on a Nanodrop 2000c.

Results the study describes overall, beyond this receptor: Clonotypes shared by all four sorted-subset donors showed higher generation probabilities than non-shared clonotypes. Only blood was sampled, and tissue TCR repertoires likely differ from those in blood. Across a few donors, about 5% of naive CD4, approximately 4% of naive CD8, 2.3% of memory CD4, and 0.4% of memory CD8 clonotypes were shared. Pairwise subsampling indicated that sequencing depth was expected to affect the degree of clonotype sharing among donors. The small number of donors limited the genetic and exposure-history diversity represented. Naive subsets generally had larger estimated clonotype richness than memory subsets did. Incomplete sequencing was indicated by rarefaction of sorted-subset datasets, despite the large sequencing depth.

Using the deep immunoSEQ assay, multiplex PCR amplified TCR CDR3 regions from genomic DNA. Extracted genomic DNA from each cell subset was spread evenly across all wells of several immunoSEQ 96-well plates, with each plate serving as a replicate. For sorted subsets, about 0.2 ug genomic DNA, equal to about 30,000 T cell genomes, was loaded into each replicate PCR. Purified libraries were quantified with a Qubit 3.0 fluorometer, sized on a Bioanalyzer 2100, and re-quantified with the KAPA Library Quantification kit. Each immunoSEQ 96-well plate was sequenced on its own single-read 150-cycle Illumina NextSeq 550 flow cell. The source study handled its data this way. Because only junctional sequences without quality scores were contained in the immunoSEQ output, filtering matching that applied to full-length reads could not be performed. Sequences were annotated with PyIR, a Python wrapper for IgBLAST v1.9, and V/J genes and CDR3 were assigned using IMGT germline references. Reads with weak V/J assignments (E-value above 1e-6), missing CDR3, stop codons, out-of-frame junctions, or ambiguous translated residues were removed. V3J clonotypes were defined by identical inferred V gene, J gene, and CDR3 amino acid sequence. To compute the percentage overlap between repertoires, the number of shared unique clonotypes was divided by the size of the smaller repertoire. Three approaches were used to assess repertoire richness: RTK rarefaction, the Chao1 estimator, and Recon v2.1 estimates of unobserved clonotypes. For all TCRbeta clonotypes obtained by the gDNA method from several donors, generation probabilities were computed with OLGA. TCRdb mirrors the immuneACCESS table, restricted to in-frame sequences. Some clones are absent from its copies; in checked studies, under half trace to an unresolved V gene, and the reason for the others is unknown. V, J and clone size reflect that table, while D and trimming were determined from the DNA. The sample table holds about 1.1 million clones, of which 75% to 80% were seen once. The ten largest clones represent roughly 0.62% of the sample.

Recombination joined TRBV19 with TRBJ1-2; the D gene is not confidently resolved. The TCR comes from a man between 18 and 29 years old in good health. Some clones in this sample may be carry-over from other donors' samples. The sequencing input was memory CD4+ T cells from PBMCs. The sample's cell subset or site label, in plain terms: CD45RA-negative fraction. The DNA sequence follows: TGTGCCAGTAGCCGCCCCCAGAACTATGGCTACACCTTC. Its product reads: CASSRPQNYGYTF.